These 16 T cell receptor beta chains were all obtained from the same sample, sequenced in a study of T cell responses to AZD1222 COVID-19 vaccine. The assay was immunoSEQ multiplex PCR, and TCRdb's table has in-frame clones only and misses some. The table lists 150,000 to 200,000 clones, approximately 90% of them singletons. Here the sequenced sample was peripheral blood, taken on day 0 of AZD1222 vaccination. These receptors originate from an adult in good health.

This chain links TRBV19 with TRBJ2-7, with D unresolved. Deletions cut 5 bases from V and 3 bases from J, with 14 bases between. Germline CDR1 and CDR2: LNHDA and SQIVND (reference sequence). The CDR3 has 14 amino acids. The CDR3 coding sequence is TGTGCCAGTAGTTCGTCAGGCCGAGTCTACGAGCAGTACTTC. It specifies CASSSSGRVYEQYF. The variable domain in full, with the rest retrieved from reference TRBV19 and TRBJ2-7, is DGGITQSPKYLFRKEGQNVTLSCEQNLNHDAMYWYRQDPGQGLRLIYYSQIVNDFQKGDIAEGYSVSREKKESFPLTVTSAQKNPTAFYLCASSSSGRVYEQYFGPGTRLTVT.

The chain combines TRBV5-1 with TRBJ2-2; TRBD1 matches at 9 bases. Germline assignment: CDR1 SGHRS and CDR2 YFSETQ. This CDR3 is 15 amino acids long. The ends lost 4 bases at V and 4 bases at J; junction bases unmatched: 5. Here the CDR3 DNA reads TGCGCCAGCAGCCAACAGGGGGCGGGCACCGGGGAGCTGTTTTTT. Protein: CASSQQGAGTGELFF.

This clone was observed a single time. The chain has TRBV12-5 and TRBJ2-3; D possibly uses TRBD1 or TRBD2 (6 bases each). V dropped 5 bases and J dropped 4 bases, with 25 bases sitting between them. This CDR3 is 18 amino acids long. In germline, CDR1 is LGHNT, CDR2 FRNRAP. The CDR3 here is CASGRTAAQYREADTQYF. The CDR3 DNA sequence: TGTGCTAGTGGTCGGACCGCCGCTCAGTACAGGGAGGCAGATACGCAGTATTTT. The whole variable domain, filled in from reference TRBV12-5 and TRBJ2-3, reads DARVTQTPRHKVTEMGQEVTMRCQPILGHNTVFWYRQTMMQGLELLAYFRNRAPLDDSGMPKDRFSAEMPDATLATLKIQPSEPRDSAVYFCASGRTAAQYREADTQYFGPGTRLTVL.

The genes are TRBV19 and TRBJ2-6; 11 bases agree with TRBD1. The CDR3 consists of 18 residues. The germline V gene has CDR1 LNHDA and CDR2 SQIVND (reference sequence). Trimming cost V 6 bases and J 4 bases; bases outside gene matches: 11. Here the CDR3 DNA reads TGTGCCAGTAGGGAGGACAGGGGGCGAATCGCCGGGGCCAACGTCCTGACTTTC. Protein: CASREDRGRIAGANVLTF.

The chain combines TRBV5-4 with TRBJ2-6; the match to TRBD2 covers 8 bases. Per germline, CDR1 SGHNT and CDR2 YYREEE (reference sequence). V shed 2 bases and J 0 bases; nucleotides not matched to a gene: 4. This CDR3 spans 17 amino acids. DNA of the CDR3: TGTGCCAGCAGCTTTTGGCGGGGGGACTCTGGGGCCAACGTCCTGACTTTC. It is translated as CASSFWRGDSGANVLTF.

V and J are TRBV3-1 (or the pseudogene TRBV3-2) and TRBJ2-1; tentative D call: TRBD1 (6 bases). V lost 3 bases to trimming and J lost 9 bases, with 12 bases between them. CDR1 is LGHDT and CDR2 is YNNKEL in the germline V gene (reference sequence). The CDR3 contains 13 residues. DNA for the CDR3: TGTGCCAGCAGCCAGACCAGGGGAGCTGAGCAGTTCTTC. Residues: CASSQTRGAEQFF.

The rearrangement joins TRBV27 to TRBJ2-7; 8 bases map to TRBD1. The CDR3 has 15 residues. Trimming took 5 bases from V and 2 from J; bases not matched to a gene: 8. Germline V gene sequence: CDR1 MNHEY, CDR2 SMNVEV (reference sequence). The CDR3 reads CASSPGQAPTYEQYF. The CDR3 DNA sequence: TGTGCCAGCAGTCCGGGACAGGCCCCAACCTACGAGCAGTACTTC.

The chain joins TRBV5-4 to TRBJ2-2, with TRBD1 matching over 7 bases. V shed 4 bases, J shed 3 bases, and the junction held 3 bases outside the gene matches. Per the germline V gene, CDR1 is SGHNT and CDR2 is YYREEE (reference sequence). The CDR3 has 14 amino acids. This CDR3 is CASSRQGDTGELFF. CDR3 bases: TGTGCCAGCAGCCGACAGGGAGACACCGGGGAGCTGTTTTTT.

The rearrangement uses TRBV15 and TRBJ2-3; perhaps TRBD2 as D (5 bases). The V gene's germline CDR1 is LNHNV and CDR2 YYDKDF (reference sequence). This CDR3 spans 14 amino acids. Trimming cost V 3 bases and J 6 bases, with 13 bases left between them. This chain's CDR3 is CATSSRRGFDTQYF. CDR3 coding DNA: TGTGCCACCAGCAGTCGACGCGGGTTTGATACGCAGTATTTT.

The rearrangement uses TRBV18 and TRBJ2-3; a possible D gene is TRBD2 (6 bases). V lost 8 bases to trimming and J lost 4 bases, with 10 bases between them. This CDR3 has 12 residues. Germline loops: CDR1 KGHSH, CDR2 LQKENI. The CDR3 DNA is TGTGCCAGCCGTGGGGAGGCAGATACGCAGTATTTT. It translates to CASRGEADTQYF.

By share, this clone counts as medium-sized. The genes are TRBV10-1 and TRBJ1-5, with 8 bases matching TRBD1. This CDR3 comprises 16 residues. The V segment lost 5 bases and the J segment 2 bases; nucleotides outside the gene matches: 8. Germline V gene data show CDR1 as WNHNN and CDR2 as SYGVQD (reference sequence). CDR3 region: CASSLWTGYRNQPQHF. The CDR3 DNA is TGCGCCAGCAGTCTTTGGACAGGGTATCGCAATCAGCCCCAGCATTTT.

This clone was observed a single time. The rearrangement uses TRBV10-3 and TRBJ1-1; 7 bases agree with TRBD1. Trimming took 5 bases from V and 8 from J; bases not matched to a gene: 5. The CDR3 loop spans 12 amino acids. Germline V gene data show CDR1 as ENHRY and CDR2 as SYGVKD. The CDR3 is CAISTKGAEAFF. The CDR3 DNA follows: TGTGCCATCAGTACCAAGGGGGCCGAAGCTTTCTTT.

This chain connects TRBV9 to TRBJ1-2; perhaps TRBD1 as D (5 bases). The CDR3 has 16 residues. Per germline, CDR1 SGDLS and CDR2 YYNGEE. V shed 0 bases and J shed 6 bases, with 18 bases lying between them. The CDR3 sequence: CASSVEPYPTEDGYTF. For the CDR3, the DNA is TGTGCCAGCAGCGTAGAGCCCTACCCGACAGAGGATGGCTACACCTTC.

J is TRBJ1-2 and V is TRBV18; no clear D. V shed 3 bases and J shed 3 bases, with 11 bases lying between them. Looked up from germline, CDR1 is KGHSH and CDR2 is LQKENI. CDR3 length equals 14 residues. Here the CDR3 reads CASSPGLSDYGYTF. DNA for the CDR3: TGTGCCAGCTCACCCGGGCTCTCCGACTATGGCTACACCTTC.

The CDR3 bases are TGTGCCAGTACCATCACGGGGAGCAGGATGGATACGCAGTATTTT. Its translation is CASTITGSRMDTQYF. This chain links TRBV19 with TRBJ2-3, with D maybe TRBD2 (5 bases). CDR1 is LNHDA, CDR2 SQIVND, per germline (reference sequence). The germline V and J ends were trimmed by 7 bases and 6 bases, with 20 bases remaining between them. There are 15 residues in the CDR3.

The rearrangement joins TRBV18 to TRBJ1-2; 8 positions match TRBD1. The V segment lost 2 bases and the J segment 2 bases; nucleotides outside the gene matches: 4. CDR1 and CDR2 from the germline V gene are KGHSH and LQKENI. This CDR3 spans 15 amino acids. Written as DNA, the CDR3 is TGTGCCAGCTCACCAAAGGACAGGGCCAACTATGGCTACACCTTC. The encoded protein is CASSPKDRANYGYTF.